This T cell receptor beta chain is drawn from a study of blood T cell repertoires in COVID-19. Study summary: The cDNA or gDNA used as material had been derived from T cells, B-cell-depleted T cells, or PBMCs.

V lost 0 bases and J 2 bases, leaving 15 bases between the germline ends. CDR1 is LNHNV, CDR2 YYDKDF, per germline (reference sequence). This CDR3 region has 17 residues. The authors' processing: For nucleated cells, counts were estimated from reference gene primer amplification. Profiled with immunoSEQ multiplex PCR; TCRdb holds only in-frame clones, not every one. V and J calls plus clone size are reproduced from that table; the DNA served to infer D and trimming. The data hold 200,000 to 250,000 clones, with approximately 85% observed a single time. The rearrangement joins TRBV15 to TRBJ2-3, with TRBD2 as a possible D gene (7 bases). Sequenced material: peripheral blood. The sequence was obtained from a woman in her forties or fifties with active or convalescent COVID-19. CDR3 protein: CATSRDRGGQATDTQYF. The DNA of the CDR3 is TGTGCCACCAGCAGAGATAGGGGGGGTCAGGCCACAGATACGCAGTATTTT. Looking up the rest from reference TRBV15 and TRBJ2-3 gives the full variable domain: DAMVIQNPRYQVTQFGKPVTLSCSQTLNHNVMYWYQQKSSQAPKLLFHYYDKDFNNEADTPDNFQSRRPNTSFCFLDIRSPGLGDTAMYLCATSRDRGGQATDTQYFGPGTRLTVL.